A selection of T cell receptor beta chains follows, all from one sample in a study of T-cell memory formation after mild COVID-19. A single record per CDR3 protein comes from TCRdb applying MiXCR to the 5' RACE reads. The repertoire holds approximately 190,000 distinct CDR3 sequences, with 18% as singletons. The sample comprised PBMCs or a T cell subset sorted from them (not recorded which). These TCRs come from an adult woman who had mild COVID-19 (a few samples of this study predate the infection). Cell type and time point are not known. The CDR3 runs from the conserved cysteine through the conserved F or W. Fields, in order: clone size, V gene, D gene, J gene, CDR3 DNA, CDR3 protein. D genes are given only for firm matches. Clone size appears in some rows only: once, few, many, or a class for an expanded clone.

clone_size: few; v_call: TRBV5-1; d_call: -; j_call: TRBJ1-1; cdr3_nt: TGCGCCAGCAACCTCATCCCGGACATAAACACTGAAGCTTTCTTT; cdr3_aa: CASNLIPDINTEAFF
clone_size: -; v_call: TRBV20-1; d_call: TRBD1; j_call: TRBJ1-4; cdr3_nt: TGCAGTGCTCAACAGGGGGCAACTAATGAAAAACTGTTTTTT; cdr3_aa: CSAQQGATNEKLFF
clone_size: -; v_call: TRBV3-1; d_call: TRBD1; j_call: TRBJ2-7; cdr3_nt: TGTGCCAGCAGCCGGGACCGGGACAGGACCTACGAGCAGTACTTC; cdr3_aa: CASSRDRDRTYEQYF
clone_size: many; v_call: TRBV5-4; d_call: -; j_call: TRBJ1-1; cdr3_nt: TGTGCCAGCAACAAACCCTCGGAGGGGAACACTGAAGCTTTCTTT; cdr3_aa: CASNKPSEGNTEAFF
clone_size: once; v_call: TRBV11-2; d_call: -; j_call: TRBJ1-1; cdr3_nt: TGTGCCAGCAGCTATACTTCGGGCGACACTGAAGCTTTCTTT; cdr3_aa: CASSYTSGDTEAFF
clone_size: -; v_call: TRBV13; d_call: TRBD1; j_call: TRBJ2-7; cdr3_nt: TGTGCCAGCAGCCCTCGCGGACAGGACAACTCCTACGAGCAGTACTTC; cdr3_aa: CASSPRGQDNSYEQYF
clone_size: few; v_call: TRBV15; d_call: -; j_call: TRBJ2-3; cdr3_nt: TGTGCCACCAGCAGAGATCGATTCAGGGGCCCAGATACGCAGTATTTT; cdr3_aa: CATSRDRFRGPDTQYF
clone_size: many; v_call: TRBV12-3/TRBV12-4; d_call: TRBD2; j_call: TRBJ2-1; cdr3_nt: TGTGCCAGCACCCTTCTAGCGGGGGGGCGGCATGAGCAGTTCTTC; cdr3_aa: CASTLLAGGRHEQFF
clone_size: -; v_call: TRBV7-6; d_call: TRBD2; j_call: TRBJ2-7; cdr3_nt: TGTGCCAGCAGCCTGAGGGGAGGGCCCTACGAGCAGTACTTC; cdr3_aa: CASSLRGGPYEQYF
clone_size: few; v_call: TRBV12-3/TRBV12-4; d_call: TRBD1; j_call: TRBJ2-4; cdr3_nt: TGTGCCAGCACCCTGGGACAGAAAAACATTCAGTACTTC; cdr3_aa: CASTLGQKNIQYF
clone_size: -; v_call: TRBV9; d_call: TRBD1; j_call: TRBJ1-5; cdr3_nt: TGTGCCAGCAGCGAAGGACAGGTTAATCAGCCCCAGCATTTT; cdr3_aa: CASSEGQVNQPQHF
clone_size: many; v_call: TRBV18; d_call: TRBD1; j_call: TRBJ1-1; cdr3_nt: TGTGCCAGCTCTCACCATGGGGGACAGGAGAACACTGAAGCTTTCTTT; cdr3_aa: CASSHHGGQENTEAFF
clone_size: few; v_call: TRBV25-1; d_call: TRBD1; j_call: TRBJ2-7; cdr3_nt: TGTGCCAGCAGTGACTTGGGACAGGGGACGGGGGAGCAGTACTTC; cdr3_aa: CASSDLGQGTGEQYF
clone_size: few; v_call: TRBV5-1; d_call: TRBD1; j_call: TRBJ2-3; cdr3_nt: TGCGCCAGCAGCGGACAGGGTTGGAGTTCAGATACGCAGTATTTT; cdr3_aa: CASSGQGWSSDTQYF
clone_size: -; v_call: TRBV3-1; d_call: -; j_call: TRBJ2-7; cdr3_nt: TGTGCCAGCAGCCCACCCGGCGGAGCCTACGAGCAGTACTTC; cdr3_aa: CASSPPGGAYEQYF
clone_size: -; v_call: TRBV5-6; d_call: TRBD1; j_call: TRBJ2-3; cdr3_nt: TGTGCCAGCAGCTTGGGGGGACAGGGCTGGACGCAGTATTTT; cdr3_aa: CASSLGGQGWTQYF
clone_size: few; v_call: TRBV5-1; d_call: -; j_call: TRBJ1-3; cdr3_nt: TGCGCCAGCAGACCCAACCTCTCTGGAAACACCATATATTTT; cdr3_aa: CASRPNLSGNTIYF
clone_size: few; v_call: TRBV20-1; d_call: TRBD1; j_call: TRBJ2-1; cdr3_nt: TGCAGTGCTACGGTCCGGGTCGGGACAGGGGGCGGGGATGAGCAGTTCTTC; cdr3_aa: CSATVRVGTGGGDEQFF
clone_size: -; v_call: TRBV20-1; d_call: -; j_call: TRBJ1-2; cdr3_nt: TGCAGTGCCAGGGTGAGGGACTACACCTTC; cdr3_aa: CSARVRDYTF
clone_size: many; v_call: TRBV5-1; d_call: TRBD2; j_call: TRBJ2-1; cdr3_nt: TGCGCCAGCAGTCGAGAAGCGGGGGGCCCCTCCTACAATGAGCAGTTCTTC; cdr3_aa: CASSREAGGPSYNEQFF
clone_size: -; v_call: TRBV7-9; d_call: TRBD2; j_call: TRBJ2-2; cdr3_nt: TGTGCCAGCTCACGGGGGGCGAACACCGGGGAGCTGTTTTTT; cdr3_aa: CASSRGANTGELFF
clone_size: -; v_call: TRBV6-5; d_call: -; j_call: TRBJ1-4; cdr3_nt: TGTGCCAGCAGTTATGACAGCTGGGGGGAAAAACTGTTTTTT; cdr3_aa: CASSYDSWGEKLFF
clone_size: few; v_call: TRBV6-1; d_call: TRBD1; j_call: TRBJ1-2; cdr3_nt: TGTGCCAGCCGCAGGGGGACAGGCGGCCTCTATGGCTACACCTTC; cdr3_aa: CASRRGTGGLYGYTF
clone_size: once; v_call: TRBV2; d_call: -; j_call: TRBJ2-5; cdr3_nt: TGTGCCAGCAGTGCCGTGGGCTCAGAGACCCAGTACTTC; cdr3_aa: CASSAVGSETQYF
clone_size: few; v_call: TRBV6-6; d_call: -; j_call: TRBJ2-3; cdr3_nt: TGTGCCAGCAGTTACTCCGCTAGTGGGAGCACAGATACGCAGTATTTT; cdr3_aa: CASSYSASGSTDTQYF
clone_size: -; v_call: TRBV4-1; d_call: -; j_call: TRBJ2-1; cdr3_nt: TGCGCCAGCAGCCAAGAAGGAGGTAGCGGTATTGAGCAGTTCTTC; cdr3_aa: CASSQEGGSGIEQFF
clone_size: -; v_call: TRBV5-4; d_call: -; j_call: TRBJ1-3; cdr3_nt: TGTGCCAGCAGCACCCGACCAGGGGGAAACACCATATATTTT; cdr3_aa: CASSTRPGGNTIYF
clone_size: many; v_call: TRBV7-8; d_call: -; j_call: TRBJ2-4; cdr3_nt: TGTGCCAGCAGCTTAGCCGGGAGTGGCAAAAACATTCAGTACTTC; cdr3_aa: CASSLAGSGKNIQYF
clone_size: few; v_call: TRBV7-6; d_call: TRBD2; j_call: TRBJ2-1; cdr3_nt: TGTGCCAGCACCTCCGGAACCGGGAGGCACAATGAGCAGTTCTTC; cdr3_aa: CASTSGTGRHNEQFF
clone_size: many; v_call: TRBV10-3; d_call: TRBD1; j_call: TRBJ2-1; cdr3_nt: TGTGCCGTCAATACAGGGGCCACGACTAATGAGCAGTTCTTC; cdr3_aa: CAVNTGATTNEQFF
clone_size: many; v_call: TRBV7-3; d_call: TRBD1; j_call: TRBJ2-7; cdr3_nt: TGTGCCAGCAGCTTGAGGGACAGCTACGAGCAGTACTTC; cdr3_aa: CASSLRDSYEQYF
clone_size: -; v_call: TRBV6-5; d_call: TRBD1; j_call: TRBJ2-7; cdr3_nt: TGTGCCAGCAGCGGGTGGGACAGGGCCTACGAGCAGTACTTC; cdr3_aa: CASSGWDRAYEQYF
clone_size: few; v_call: TRBV6-6; d_call: -; j_call: TRBJ2-5; cdr3_nt: TGTGCCAGCAGTTACTCGATGAGTGGGGACCCCCAGTACTTC; cdr3_aa: CASSYSMSGDPQYF
clone_size: many; v_call: TRBV3-1; d_call: -; j_call: TRBJ2-1; cdr3_nt: TGTGCCAGCAGCCAAGTTAAAGGGGAAGAGCAGTTCTTC; cdr3_aa: CASSQVKGEEQFF
clone_size: -; v_call: TRBV7-2; d_call: TRBD1; j_call: TRBJ1-6; cdr3_nt: TGTGCCAGCAGCTCGCCAGGGGGGGTCAATTCACCCCTCCACTTT; cdr3_aa: CASSSPGGVNSPLHF
clone_size: -; v_call: TRBV5-1; d_call: TRBD1; j_call: TRBJ2-7; cdr3_nt: TGCGCCAGCAGCATCGGACAGGGGCCCTACGAGCAGTACTTC; cdr3_aa: CASSIGQGPYEQYF
clone_size: -; v_call: TRBV5-5; d_call: TRBD1; j_call: TRBJ1-4; cdr3_nt: TGTGCCAGCAGCTCCACCCGAGGGACAGGGGGCGAAAAACTGTTTTTT; cdr3_aa: CASSSTRGTGGEKLFF
clone_size: -; v_call: TRBV24-1; d_call: -; j_call: TRBJ2-7; cdr3_nt: TGTGCCACCAGTGGAGTCGGCAACTACGAGCAGTACTTC; cdr3_aa: CATSGVGNYEQYF
clone_size: -; v_call: TRBV7-2; d_call: -; j_call: TRBJ2-1; cdr3_nt: TGTGCCAGCAGCCGGCGACACCAAACCTACAATGAGCAGTTCTTC; cdr3_aa: CASSRRHQTYNEQFF
clone_size: few; v_call: TRBV6-5; d_call: -; j_call: TRBJ2-7; cdr3_nt: TGTGCCAGCAGTTACTCGAATGGCCCGGGTAACGAGCAGTACTTC; cdr3_aa: CASSYSNGPGNEQYF
clone_size: few; v_call: TRBV20-1; d_call: -; j_call: TRBJ2-7; cdr3_nt: TGCAGTGCTAGACCCGACGGGGCCCAACGCGAGCAGTACTTC; cdr3_aa: CSARPDGAQREQYF
clone_size: few; v_call: TRBV5-1; d_call: TRBD2; j_call: TRBJ2-5; cdr3_nt: TGCGCCAGCAGCTCGTCCGGGACTAGCGAGGAGACCCAGTACTTC; cdr3_aa: CASSSSGTSEETQYF